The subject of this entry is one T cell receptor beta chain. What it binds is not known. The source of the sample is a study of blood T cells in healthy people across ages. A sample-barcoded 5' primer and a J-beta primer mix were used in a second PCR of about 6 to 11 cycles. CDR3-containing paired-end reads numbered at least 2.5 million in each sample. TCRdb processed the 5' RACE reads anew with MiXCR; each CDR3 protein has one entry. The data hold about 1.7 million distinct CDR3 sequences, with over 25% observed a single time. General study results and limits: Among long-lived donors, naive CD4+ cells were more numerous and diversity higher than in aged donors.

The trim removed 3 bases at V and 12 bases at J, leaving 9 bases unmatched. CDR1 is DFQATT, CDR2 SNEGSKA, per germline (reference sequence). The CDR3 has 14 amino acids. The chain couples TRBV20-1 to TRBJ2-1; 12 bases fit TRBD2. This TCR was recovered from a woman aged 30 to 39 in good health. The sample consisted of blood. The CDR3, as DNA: TGCAGTGCTAGTTCTAGCGGGAGGGCCGAGGGGCAGTTCTTC. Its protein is CSASSSGRAEGQFF.